A selection of T cell receptor beta chains follows, all from one sample in a study of identical twins. One entry per CDR3 protein, called by TCRdb with MiXCR from the 5' RACE reads. There are 500,000 or so distinct CDR3 sequences in the sample; approximately 15% occur only once, and approximately 1% lies in the top ten. In addition, the sample was reused for a study of yellow fever vaccine responses in identical twins.

Sequencing was performed on CD4+ T cells sorted from blood. The receptors here all came from a woman under 30 in good health. CDR3s include the opening cysteine and the closing phenylalanine or tryptophan. Each record gives: V gene, J gene, clone size, D gene, CDR3 protein, CDR3 DNA. D genes are given only for firm matches. A clone size is listed for some rows: how often the clone was seen (once, few, many), or a class if it is expanded.

V gene: TRBV7-2
J gene: TRBJ2-7
clone size: -
D gene: TRBD2
CDR3 protein: CASSRTSGGTSYEQYF
CDR3 DNA: TGTGCCAGCAGTCGTACTAGCGGGGGGACCTCCTACGAGCAGTACTTC

V gene: TRBV20-1
J gene: TRBJ2-4
clone size: -
D gene: TRBD2
CDR3 protein: CCAIGLAGVLAKNIQYF
CDR3 DNA: TGCTGTGCTATCGGACTAGCGGGTGTTCTAGCCAAAAACATTCAGTACTTC

V gene: TRBV7-2
J gene: TRBJ2-2
clone size: few
D gene: -
CDR3 protein: CASSPYSTGELFF
CDR3 DNA: TGTGCCAGCAGCCCCTACTCAACCGGGGAGCTGTTTTTT

V gene: TRBV12-3/TRBV12-4
J gene: TRBJ2-3
clone size: many
D gene: -
CDR3 protein: CASSLRDLYTDTQYF
CDR3 DNA: TGTGCCAGCAGTTTAAGGGACTTATACACAGATACGCAGTATTTT

V gene: TRBV20-1
J gene: TRBJ1-4
clone size: many
D gene: -
CDR3 protein: CSAHVAGGEKLFF
CDR3 DNA: TGCAGTGCCCATGTCGCGGGGGGTGAAAAACTGTTTTTT

V gene: TRBV20-1
J gene: TRBJ2-3
clone size: many
D gene: -
CDR3 protein: CSARGGTDSTDTQYF
CDR3 DNA: TGCAGTGCTAGAGGAGGGACGGATAGCACAGATACGCAGTATTTT

V gene: TRBV29-1
J gene: TRBJ2-3
clone size: few
D gene: TRBD1
CDR3 protein: CSVEADRGYTQYF
CDR3 DNA: TGCAGCGTTGAAGCTGACAGGGGATATACGCAGTATTTT

V gene: TRBV7-9
J gene: TRBJ2-1
clone size: -
D gene: -
CDR3 protein: CASSQPQGQEQFF
CDR3 DNA: TGTGCCAGCAGCCAGCCACAGGGCCAGGAGCAGTTCTTC

V gene: TRBV20-1
J gene: TRBJ2-7
clone size: many
D gene: -
CDR3 protein: CSARGPGVSYEQYF
CDR3 DNA: TGCAGTGCTAGAGGGCCAGGAGTCTCCTACGAGCAGTACTTC

V gene: TRBV12-3/TRBV12-4
J gene: TRBJ1-2
clone size: -
D gene: -
CDR3 protein: CASSFKTSYGYTF
CDR3 DNA: TGTGCCAGCAGCTTTAAGACCTCCTATGGCTACACCTTC

V gene: TRBV20-1
J gene: TRBJ2-3
clone size: many
D gene: TRBD2
CDR3 protein: CSARDFRTSGAPDTQYF
CDR3 DNA: TGCAGTGCTAGAGATTTTCGGACTAGCGGGGCCCCAGATACGCAGTATTTT

V gene: TRBV6-2/TRBV6-3
J gene: TRBJ2-7
clone size: few
D gene: -
CDR3 protein: CASSYSAAGYEQYF
CDR3 DNA: TGTGCCAGCAGTTACTCAGCGGCTGGCTACGAGCAGTACTTC

V gene: TRBV18
J gene: TRBJ1-1
clone size: few
D gene: -
CDR3 protein: CSRGSGTEAFF
CDR3 DNA: TGTTCACGGGGATCGGGCACTGAAGCTTTCTTT

V gene: TRBV7-9
J gene: TRBJ2-3
clone size: -
D gene: -
CDR3 protein: CASSLMAGETDTQYF
CDR3 DNA: TGTGCCAGCAGCTTAATGGCAGGGGAGACAGATACGCAGTATTTT

V gene: TRBV7-9
J gene: TRBJ1-2
clone size: -
D gene: TRBD1
CDR3 protein: CASSSRTGLLNYGYTF
CDR3 DNA: TGTGCCAGCAGCTCACGGACAGGACTTCTAAACTATGGCTACACCTTC

V gene: TRBV12-3/TRBV12-4
J gene: TRBJ2-2
clone size: few
D gene: -
CDR3 protein: CASRQTDTGELFF
CDR3 DNA: TGTGCCAGCAGACAGACGGACACCGGGGAGCTGTTTTTT

V gene: TRBV29-1
J gene: TRBJ2-7
clone size: few
D gene: TRBD1
CDR3 protein: CSVGGTVGRYEQYF
CDR3 DNA: TGCAGCGTTGGTGGGACAGTTGGCCGCTACGAGCAGTACTTC

V gene: TRBV6-2/TRBV6-3
J gene: TRBJ2-5
clone size: -
D gene: -
CDR3 protein: CASWPTAGETQYF
CDR3 DNA: TGTGCCAGCTGGCCCACGGCAGGGGAGACCCAGTACTTC

V gene: TRBV11-2
J gene: TRBJ2-1
clone size: -
D gene: TRBD2
CDR3 protein: CASSLDMGLAGYNEQFF
CDR3 DNA: TGTGCCAGCAGCCTAGATATGGGGCTAGCGGGTTACAATGAGCAGTTCTTC

V gene: TRBV7-9
J gene: TRBJ2-7
clone size: few
D gene: -
CDR3 protein: CASSLRAGNSHEQYF
CDR3 DNA: TGTGCCAGCAGCTTAAGGGCAGGGAACAGTCACGAGCAGTACTTC

V gene: TRBV20-1
J gene: TRBJ2-2
clone size: -
D gene: TRBD1
CDR3 protein: CSARGDRGQSSTGELFF
CDR3 DNA: TGCAGTGCTAGGGGTGACAGGGGGCAAAGTAGCACCGGGGAGCTGTTTTTT

V gene: TRBV5-5
J gene: TRBJ2-6
clone size: few
D gene: TRBD1
CDR3 protein: CASSLVGQAPSGANVLTF
CDR3 DNA: TGTGCCAGCAGCTTGGTAGGACAGGCACCTTCTGGGGCCAACGTCCTGACTTTC

V gene: TRBV28
J gene: TRBJ2-1
clone size: few
D gene: -
CDR3 protein: CASSSFDSLDYNEQFF
CDR3 DNA: TGTGCCAGCAGTTCCTTCGACAGTTTGGACTACAATGAGCAGTTCTTC